This entry lists 30 T cell receptor beta chains sequenced from one sample in a study of response to subunit inactivated influenza vaccine. TCRdb ran MiXCR on the RT-PCR reads and lists one entry per CDR3 protein. Here the sample spans some 520,000 distinct CDR3 sequences, more than 15% being singletons. Sequencing was performed on CD4+ T cells sorted from PBMCs, taken roughly 24 months after vaccination. The source of these receptors is a man aged 50 to 69 who received an inactivated influenza vaccine.

There are a few counts of this clonotype. The V call is TRBV2, the J call TRBJ2-1; the D gene is possibly TRBD1 (7 bases). This CDR3 region has 14 residues. Deletions cut 5 bases from V and 7 bases from J, with 15 bases between. The germline V gene encodes CDR1 SNHLY and CDR2 FYNNEI. As DNA, the CDR3 is TGTGCCAGCAGTAGAGACAGGGCGGGGAATGAGCAGTTCTTC. Its protein is CASSRDRAGNEQFF.

This clonotype came up a few times. The chain couples TRBV5-1 to TRBJ1-5, with D perhaps matching TRBD1 (6 bases). The CDR3 runs 15 residues. V was pared by 0 bases and J by 6 bases, with 13 bases between. Germline values: CDR1 SGHRS, CDR2 YFSETQ. CDR3 DNA sequence: TGCGCCAGCAGCTTGGGTGGACAGTTGGGTCAGCCCCAGCATTTT. This translates into CASSLGGQLGQPQHF.

CDR3 DNA sequence: TGTGCCAGCAGACCCTACGGGGGGCGACTGAACACTGAAGCTTTCTTT. Amino acid sequence: CASRPYGGRLNTEAFF. This chain links TRBV6-1 with TRBJ1-1, with TRBD1 as a possible D gene (6 bases). Trimming left V 6 bases short and J 0 bases short, with 17 bases between. The V gene's germline CDR1 is MNHNS and CDR2 SASEGT. The length of the CDR3 is 16 residues.

J is TRBJ1-3 and V is TRBV7-9, with D hard to call. The V end lost 2 bases, the J end lost 7 bases, and 12 bases lay between the germline ends. The CDR3 length is 14 residues. The germline V gene has CDR1 SEHNR and CDR2 FQNEAQ (reference sequence). CDR3 protein: CASSLMGSRNTIYF. DNA for the CDR3: TGTGCCAGCAGCTTAATGGGGTCTCGGAACACCATATATTTT.

V is TRBV5-5 and J is TRBJ2-7; 7 bases are a match to TRBD1. Germline V CDR1 and CDR2: SGHKS, YYEKEE (reference sequence). The V segment lost 3 bases and the J segment 4 bases; nucleotides outside the gene matches: 7. The CDR3 has 14 amino acids. CDR3 loop: CASSSTGTGYEQYF. The DNA of the CDR3 is TGTGCCAGCAGCTCGACAGGGACGGGTTACGAGCAGTACTTC.

This clonotype was seen a single time. The V and J genes are TRBV11-3 and TRBJ2-3, with D possibly TRBD1 on 6 matching bases. The germline CDR1 and CDR2 sequences are SGHNT and YENEEA. Between the trimmed V and J ends, which lost 5 bases and 7 bases, there was a span of 10 bases. The CDR3 is 12 residues long. CDR3 nucleotide sequence: TGTGCCAGCAGCCGGGACAAGAATACGCAGTATTTT. Amino acids: CASSRDKNTQYF. Using reference TRBV11-3 and TRBJ2-3 for the parts outside the CDR3, the full variable domain is EAGVVQSPRYKIIEKKQPVAFWCNPISGHNTLYWYLQNLGQGPELLIRYENEEAVDDSQLPKDRFSAERLKGVDSTLKIQPAELGDSAVYLCASSRDKNTQYFGPGTRLTVL.

The chain links TRBV5-1 to TRBJ2-5; D call uncertain. The CDR3 has 16 residues. Germline assignment: CDR1 SGHRS and CDR2 YFSETQ. V dropped 3 bases and J dropped 0 bases, with 15 bases sitting between them. This chain's CDR3 is CASSSRAATYQETQYF. DNA for the CDR3: TGCGCCAGCAGCTCACGGGCAGCCACTTACCAAGAGACCCAGTACTTC.

Only a few counts were recorded for this clonotype. V and J are TRBV12-5 and TRBJ2-2; 9 bases map to TRBD1. After removal of 10 bases from V and 4 bases from J, the junction contained 7 bases not matched to a gene. This CDR3 is 14 amino acids long. Germline values: CDR1 LGHNT, CDR2 FRNRAP. The CDR3 nucleotides read TGTGCTACTACAGGGGGCTTAGGCACCGGGGAGCTGTTTTTT. Its translation is CATTGGLGTGELFF.

At least ten counts were recorded for this clonotype. V and J are TRBV5-1 and TRBJ2-1, with TRBD1 matching 9 bases. CDR1 is SGHRS, CDR2 YFSETQ, per germline. The length of the CDR3 is 15 residues. Trimming removed 0 bases from V and 6 bases from J; junction bases left unmatched: 4. The CDR3 DNA reads as TGCGCCAGCAGCTTGGGGGGACAGGGCCTCAATGAGCAGTTCTTC. Translation: CASSLGGQGLNEQFF. The full variable domain, completed using reference TRBV5-1 and TRBJ2-1, is KAGVTQTPRYLIKTRGQQVTLSCSPISGHRSVSWYQQTPGQGLQFLFEYFSETQRNKGNFPGRFSGRQFSNSRSEMNVSTLELGDSALYLCASSLGGQGLNEQFFGPGTRLTVL.

The V and J genes are TRBV10-3 and TRBJ1-5; D remains ambiguous. V was clipped by 4 bases and J by 5 bases, with 6 bases between them. The CDR3 spans 12 residues. Germline CDR1 is ENHRY and CDR2 is SYGVKD. In DNA form, the CDR3 reads TGTGCCATCAGTGCCGGGGATCAGCCCCAGCATTTT. Its protein product is CAISAGDQPQHF.

The chain uses TRBV3-1 and TRBJ2-7; TRBD1 matches 7 bases. After removal of 4 bases from V and 3 bases from J, the junction contained 6 bases not matched to a gene. This CDR3 is built from 14 residues. CDR1 LGHDT and CDR2 YNNKEL come from the germline V gene (reference sequence). The CDR3 loop is CASSRLRQGYEQYF. The CDR3 DNA is TGTGCCAGCAGCCGACTAAGACAGGGCTACGAGCAGTACTTC.

This clonotype was observed many times. This rearrangement joins TRBV4-2 to TRBJ2-6; the D is unclear. The germline V gene has CDR1 LGHNA and CDR2 YNFKEQ. This CDR3 is built from 15 residues. V was clipped by 1 base and J by 0 bases, with 4 bases between them. The CDR3 sequence: CASSQVTSGANVLTF. Here the CDR3 DNA reads TGTGCCAGCAGCCAAGTAACCTCTGGGGCCAACGTCCTGACTTTC.

The rearrangement joins TRBV19 to TRBJ2-7; D may match TRBD1 or TRBD2 (5 bases each). There are 15 residues in the CDR3. The germline V and J ends were trimmed by 6 bases and 3 bases, with 18 bases remaining between them. Germline assignment: CDR1 LNHDA and CDR2 SQIVND (reference sequence). CDR3 residues: CASRLSTGGSYEQYF. The CDR3 nucleotides read TGTGCCAGTAGGCTTAGTACAGGAGGAAGCTACGAGCAGTACTTC.

V and J are TRBV5-8 and TRBJ1-2; TRBD1 might be the D (5 bases). Per germline, CDR1 SGHTS and CDR2 YDEGEE. Trimming cost V 4 bases and J 4 bases, with 17 bases left between them. The CDR3 loop spans 15 amino acids. The CDR3 DNA reads TGTGCCAGCAGCCCCTCGGGGGGGGTCCGCTATGGCTACACCTTC. As protein: CASSPSGGVRYGYTF.

The chain joins TRBV5-1 to TRBJ1-5; D is ambiguous. CDR1 and CDR2 from the germline V gene are SGHRS and YFSETQ. The CDR3 totals 15 residues. Trimming shortened V by 5 bases and J by 0 bases, and 12 bases separated the two germline ends. The CDR3 loop is CASRLGSNSNQPQHF. The CDR3 DNA reads TGCGCCAGCAGGTTAGGCTCCAATAGCAATCAGCCCCAGCATTTT.

The rearrangement uses TRBV6-1 and TRBJ2-7, with a tentative D call TRBD2 (6 bases). Trimming removed 4 bases from V and 3 bases from J, with 13 bases in between. Germline loops: CDR1 MNHNS, CDR2 SASEGT. CDR3 length: 14 residues. The CDR3 bases are TGTGCCAGCAGTGCGTGGGGGGAGATCTACGAGCAGTACTTC. This encodes CASSAWGEIYEQYF.

The V and J genes are TRBV12-3 or TRBV12-4 and TRBJ1-2, with 9 bases matching TRBD1. This CDR3 contains 14 residues. The V segment lost 1 base and the J segment 11 bases; nucleotides outside the gene matches: 8. The CDR3 protein is CASSLGQGDLRYTF. In DNA form, the CDR3 reads TGTGCCAGCAGTTTAGGACAGGGGGACTTAAGGTACACCTTC.

This clonotype was detected only a few times. V gene TRBV7-9 combines with J gene TRBJ2-5; 8 nucleotides align to TRBD2. Trimming at V came to 5 bases and at J to 7 bases, leaving 6 bases not matched to a gene. This CDR3 has 13 amino acids. Germline loops: CDR1 SEHNR, CDR2 FQNEAQ (reference sequence). CDR3 amino acids: CASSPLAEVTQYF. CDR3 in DNA: TGTGCCAGCAGCCCACTAGCGGAGGTGACCCAGTACTTC.

This clonotype was recorded only once. The chain employs TRBV3-1 and TRBJ2-1, with TRBD2 matching 14 bases. The ends lost 4 bases at V and 9 bases at J; junction bases unmatched: 5. Germline lookup yields CDR1 LGHDT and CDR2 YNNKEL (reference sequence). The CDR3 has 15 amino acids. This CDR3 reads CASSLGLAGGTEQFF. Written as DNA, the CDR3 is TGTGCCAGCAGCCTAGGACTAGCGGGGGGCACTGAGCAGTTCTTC.

This clonotype was detected a few times. Here the CDR3 DNA reads TGTGCCAGCAGCTTATATGGGACTAGCGGGAGCACAGATACGCAGTATTTT. It is translated as CASSLYGTSGSTDTQYF. The rearrangement joins TRBV7-2 to TRBJ2-3; 12 positions match TRBD2. Germline V gene lookup returns CDR1 SGHTA and CDR2 FQGNSA. With V trimmed by 2 bases and J by 0 bases, 3 bases remained unmatched. This CDR3 has 17 residues.

V gene TRBV29-1 combines with J gene TRBJ2-5, with a weak D call TRBD1 (7 bases). Between the trimmed V and J ends, which lost 7 bases and 1 base, there was a span of 10 bases. This CDR3 is 12 amino acids long. CDR1 SQVTM and CDR2 ANQGSEA come from the germline V gene. The CDR3 spells CSGGTVQETQYF. The CDR3 bases are TGCAGCGGCGGGACAGTCCAAGAGACCCAGTACTTC.

The genes are TRBV7-9 and TRBJ2-1; a weak D match, TRBD2 (7 bases). The CDR3 is made up of 16 amino acids. V shed 5 bases and J shed 10 bases, with 24 bases lying between them. Germline-derived CDR1 and CDR2 are SEHNR and FQNEAQ (reference sequence). CDR3 nucleotides: TGTGCCAGCAGCCCCCGGGGGGCGGGGGCTGCTGCGGAGCAGTTCTTC. Protein product: CASSPRGAGAAAEQFF.

J is TRBJ2-7 and V is TRBV30; 9 bases match TRBD2. This CDR3 is 16 amino acids long. The V segment lost 2 bases and the J segment 4 bases; nucleotides outside the gene matches: 12. Per the germline V gene, CDR1 is GTSNPN and CDR2 is SVGIG (reference sequence). The CDR3: CAWSQSTSGYQYEQYF. In nucleotides, the CDR3 is TGTGCCTGGAGTCAATCAACTAGCGGGTACCAGTACGAGCAGTACTTC.

The chain is built from TRBV12-3 or TRBV12-4 and TRBJ2-7; 11 bases agree with TRBD2. The V gene end was trimmed by 5 bases and the J gene end by 1 base; junction bases not matched to a gene: 4. This CDR3 spans 15 amino acids. CDR3 sequence: CASSKTSGTSYEQYF. CDR3 nucleotides: TGTGCCAGCAGTAAGACTAGCGGGACTTCCTACGAGCAGTACTTC.

This clonotype was observed a handful of times. The chain carries TRBV29-1 and TRBJ1-1; D is perhaps TRBD1 (5 bases). This CDR3 comprises 13 residues. Trimming cost V 6 bases and J 0 bases, with 11 bases left between them. Germline values: CDR1 SQVTM, CDR2 ANQGSEA. The CDR3, as DNA: TGCAGCGTGGGGGAGCCCATGAACACTGAAGCTTTCTTT. This encodes CSVGEPMNTEAFF. Full variable domain (remainder filled in from reference TRBV29-1 and TRBJ1-1): SAVISQKPSRDICQRGTSLTIQCQVDSQVTMMFWYRQQPGQSLTLIATANQGSEATYESGFVIDKFPISRPNLTFSTLTVSNMSPEDSSIYLCSVGEPMNTEAFFGQGTRLTVV.

The V gene is TRBV5-6, the J gene TRBJ2-7; 7 bases are a match to TRBD1. Germline V gene lookup returns CDR1 SGHDT and CDR2 YYEEEE. V was clipped by 5 bases and J by 0 bases; unmatched bases: 8. This CDR3 is built from 15 residues. The CDR3 loop is CASSRTGTDSYEQYF. The CDR3 DNA reads as TGTGCCAGCAGTCGTACCGGGACAGACTCCTACGAGCAGTACTTC.

This clonotype was picked up a small number of times. J is TRBJ1-2 and V is TRBV5-6; D call uncertain. V lost 0 bases and J lost 2, with 5 bases in between. The CDR3 runs to 13 residues. Germline CDR1 is SGHDT and CDR2 is YYEEEE. The CDR3 protein is CASSLAANYGYTF. CDR3 coding DNA: TGTGCCAGCAGCTTGGCGGCGAACTATGGCTACACCTTC.

This chain joins TRBV10-3 and TRBJ1-6, with a weak D call TRBD1 (5 bases). V shed 10 bases and J shed 5 bases, with 21 bases lying between them. Germline loops: CDR1 ENHRY, CDR2 SYGVKD. This CDR3 contains 16 residues. CDR3 in DNA: TGTGCCACCTGGGACCCCGCCAGGAGCAATAATTCACCCCTCCACTTT. This gives the protein CATWDPARSNNSPLHF.

A few counts support this clonotype. V and J are TRBV12-3 or TRBV12-4 and TRBJ2-5, with D perhaps TRBD1 (6 bases). CDR3 length: 15 residues. V lost 2 bases, J lost 5 bases, and 15 bases lay in between. CDR3 nucleotides: TGTGCCAGCAGTTTATTTCAGGGGTTCGAGGAGACCCAGTACTTC. Protein: CASSLFQGFEETQYF.

The chain combines TRBV20-1 with TRBJ1-2; TRBD1 might be the D (5 bases). The CDR3 has 12 residues. V was trimmed by 5 bases and J by 2 bases, leaving 9 bases between them. Germline V gene lookup returns CDR1 DFQATT and CDR2 SNEGSKA (reference sequence). The CDR3 region is CSAGASNYGYTF. The CDR3 DNA is TGCAGTGCTGGGGCTTCCAACTATGGCTACACCTTC.